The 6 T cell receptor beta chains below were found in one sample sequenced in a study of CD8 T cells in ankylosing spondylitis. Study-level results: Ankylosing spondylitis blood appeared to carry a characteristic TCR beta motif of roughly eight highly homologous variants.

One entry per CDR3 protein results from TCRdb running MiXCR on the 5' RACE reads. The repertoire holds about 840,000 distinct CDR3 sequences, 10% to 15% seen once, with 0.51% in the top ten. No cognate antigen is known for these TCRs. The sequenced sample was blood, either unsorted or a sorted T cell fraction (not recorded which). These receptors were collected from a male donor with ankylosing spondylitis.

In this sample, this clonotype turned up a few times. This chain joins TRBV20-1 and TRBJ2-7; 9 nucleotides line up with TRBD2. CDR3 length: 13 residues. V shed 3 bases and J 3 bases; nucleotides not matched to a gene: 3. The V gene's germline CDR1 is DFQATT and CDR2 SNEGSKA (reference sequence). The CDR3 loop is CSARRTSVYEQYF. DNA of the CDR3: TGCAGTGCTAGGAGGACTAGCGTCTACGAGCAGTACTTC.

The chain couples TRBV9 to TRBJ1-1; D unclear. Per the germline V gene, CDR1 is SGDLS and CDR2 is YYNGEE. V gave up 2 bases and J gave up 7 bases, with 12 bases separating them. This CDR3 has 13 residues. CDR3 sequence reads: CASSVAQEGEAFF. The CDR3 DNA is TGTGCCAGCAGCGTGGCCCAGGAGGGTGAAGCTTTCTTT.

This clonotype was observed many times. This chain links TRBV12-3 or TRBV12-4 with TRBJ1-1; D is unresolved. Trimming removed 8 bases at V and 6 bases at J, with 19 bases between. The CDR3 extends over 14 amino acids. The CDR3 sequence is CASRSGGIGAEAFF. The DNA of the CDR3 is TGTGCCAGCCGTAGCGGAGGAATTGGCGCTGAAGCTTTCTTT.

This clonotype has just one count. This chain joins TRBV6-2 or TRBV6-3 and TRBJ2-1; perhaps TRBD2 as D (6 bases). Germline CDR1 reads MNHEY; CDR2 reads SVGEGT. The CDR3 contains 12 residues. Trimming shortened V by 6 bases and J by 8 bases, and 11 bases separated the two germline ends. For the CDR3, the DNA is TGTGCCAGCAGCGGGAGAACGGATGAGCAGTTCTTC. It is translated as CASSGRTDEQFF.

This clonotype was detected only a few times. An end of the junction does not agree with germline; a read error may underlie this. DNA of the CDR3: TGTGCCAGCAGCCTAGCCTGGGGAAGCGCCTATAATTCACCCCTCCACTTT. The encoded protein is CASSLAWGSAYNSPLHF. The chain uses TRBV7-9 and TRBJ1-6, with unresolved D. This CDR3 has 17 amino acids. Per germline, CDR1 SEHNR and CDR2 FQNEAQ (reference sequence).

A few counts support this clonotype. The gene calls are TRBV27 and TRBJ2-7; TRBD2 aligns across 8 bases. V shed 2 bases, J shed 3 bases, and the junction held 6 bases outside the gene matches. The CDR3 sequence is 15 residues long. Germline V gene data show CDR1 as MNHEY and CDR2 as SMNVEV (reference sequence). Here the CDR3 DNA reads TGTGCCAGCAGTTTAAGCGCGGGACTAGTCTACGAGCAGTACTTC. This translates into CASSLSAGLVYEQYF.